Presented here are 27 T cell receptor beta chains from one specimen sequenced in a study of molecular identifiers for immune sequencing clone quantification. Via MiXCR, TCRdb re-called the PCR reads, giving one row per CDR3 protein. This sample yields about half a million distinct CDR3 sequences, of which roughly 26% are seen a single time; around 0.76% belongs to the top ten. The sample was naive CD8+ T cells from blood, with Jurkat cell RNA spiked in. Subset noted: FACS-sorted CD8+CD4-CCR7+CD45RA+ naive T cells. These receptors came from a human donor in good health. Some libraries in this study had Jurkat cell RNA spiked in.

The V call is TRBV4-1, the J call TRBJ1-2, with TRBD1 matching over 9 bases. The V and J ends lost 3 bases and 4 bases, in that order; junction bases with no gene match: 3. Looked up from germline, CDR1 is MGHRA and CDR2 is YSYEKL. The CDR3 spans 14 residues. CDR3 amino acids: CASSQTDRGYGYTF. The CDR3 DNA reads TGCGCCAGCAGCCAGACGGACAGGGGCTATGGCTACACCTTC.

This clonotype has a count of ten or more. The chain recombines TRBV6-5 with TRBJ1-5; 7 bases fit TRBD1. CDR1 and CDR2 from the germline V gene are MNHEY and SVGAGI. V trimming: 3 bases; J trimming: 9 bases; junction bases outside the gene matches: 11. This CDR3 comprises 15 residues. In DNA form, the CDR3 reads TGTGCCAGCAGTTATGGAACAGGGGTAGGTGTGCCCCAGCATTTT. Translating it yields CASSYGTGVGVPQHF.

J is TRBJ1-3 and V is TRBV6-5; no clear D gene. V was shortened by 5 bases and J by 0 bases, with 17 bases between the two germline ends. The CDR3 loop spans 17 amino acids. Germline assignment: CDR1 MNHEY and CDR2 SVGAGI. CDR3 DNA: TGTGCCAGCAGTCCTTACTTGGCCAGGAACTCTGGAAACACCATATATTTT. Residues: CASSPYLARNSGNTIYF.

The chain uses TRBV19 and TRBJ1-5, with D maybe TRBD1 (5 bases). Germline-derived CDR1 and CDR2 are LNHDA and SQIVND (reference sequence). CDR3 length: 15 amino acids. V was shortened by 6 bases and J by 0 bases, with 12 bases between the two germline ends. For the CDR3, the DNA is TGTGCCAGTAGAAGGCGACAGTCTAGCAATCAGCCCCAGCATTTT. Translating it yields CASRRRQSSNQPQHF.

This chain links TRBV19 with TRBJ2-7, with 9 bases that match TRBD2. Trimming removed 5 bases from V and 3 bases from J; junction bases left unmatched: 11. Germline V gene data show CDR1 as LNHDA and CDR2 as SQIVND (reference sequence). The CDR3 spans 16 residues. The CDR3 coding sequence is TGTGCCAGTAGTCTCGCAGTAGCGGGAGAATTCTACGAGCAGTACTTC. It specifies CASSLAVAGEFYEQYF. The complete variable domain, with remaining parts taken from reference TRBV19 and TRBJ2-7, reads DGGITQSPKYLFRKEGQNVTLSCEQNLNHDAMYWYRQDPGQGLRLIYYSQIVNDFQKGDIAEGYSVSREKKESFPLTVTSAQKNPTAFYLCASSLAVAGEFYEQYFGPGTRLTVT.

The DNA for the CDR3 is TGTGCCAGCAGCTTAGCCATTACAGGGCGGACTCAGCCCCAGCATTTT. Protein product: CASSLAITGRTQPQHF. V usage is TRBV7-9 and J usage is TRBJ1-5, with D perhaps TRBD1 (6 bases). Germline values: CDR1 SEHNR, CDR2 FQNEAQ (reference sequence). This CDR3 region has 16 residues. V was shortened by 0 bases and J by 6 bases, with 15 bases between the two germline ends. The full variable domain, completed using reference TRBV7-9 and TRBJ1-5, is DTGVSQNPRHKITKRGQNVTFRCDPISEHNRLYWYRQTLGQGPEFLTYFQNEAQLEKSRLLSDRFSAERPKGSFSTLEIQRTEQGDSAMYLCASSLAITGRTQPQHFGDGTRLSIL.

In its sample, this clonotype was seen a few times. The gene calls are TRBV12-3 or TRBV12-4 and TRBJ2-1; TRBD2 is a possible D gene (5 bases). V was pared by 4 bases and J by 0 bases, with 10 bases between. This CDR3 has 15 residues. The CDR3 nucleotides read TGTGCCAGCAGTTCAGCGGCTAGCTCCTACAATGAGCAGTTCTTC. Residues: CASSSAASSYNEQFF.

In its sample, this clonotype was seen many times. This chain connects TRBV12-3 or TRBV12-4 to TRBJ2-3; 12 bases fit TRBD2. Unmatched junction bases numbered 2, after V lost 6 bases and J lost 1 base. The CDR3 is made up of 15 amino acids. The CDR3 bases are TGTGCCAGCAGGAGACTAGCGGGAGGCACAGATACGCAGTATTTT. Protein: CASRRLAGGTDTQYF.

For this clonotype: One end of the junction is discordant with germline, which a read error may explain. The rearrangement uses TRBV20-1 and TRBJ2-7; 11 nucleotides line up with TRBD1. The CDR3 extends over 13 amino acids. Germline V gives CDR1 DFQATT, CDR2 SNEGSKA (reference sequence). CDR3 in amino acids: CSARRTGGYEQHF. The CDR3 bases are TGCAGTGCTAGGAGGACAGGGGGCTACGAGCAGCACTTC.

This clonotype has a count of ten or more. The chain employs TRBV6-6 and TRBJ2-1; D is possibly TRBD2 (6 bases). The CDR3 is 18 residues long. The germline V and J ends were trimmed by 8 bases and 8 bases, with 31 bases remaining between them. Germline lookup yields CDR1 MNHNY and CDR2 SVGAGI (reference sequence). The chain's CDR3 is CASQKIGGNRALEYEQFF. The CDR3, as DNA: TGTGCCAGCCAGAAAATCGGAGGGAATCGAGCCCTAGAGTATGAGCAGTTCTTC.

V gene TRBV2 combines with J gene TRBJ2-1; tentative D call: TRBD1 (6 bases). Trimming pared 7 bases from V and 7 bases from J, leaving 11 bases between. CDR3 length: 12 amino acids. Germline CDR1 is SNHLY and CDR2 is FYNNEI. CDR3 region: CASIWQGNEQFF. Here the CDR3 DNA reads TGTGCCAGCATTTGGCAGGGGAATGAGCAGTTCTTC. The complete variable domain, with remaining parts taken from reference TRBV2 and TRBJ2-1, reads EPEVTQTPSHQVTQMGQEVILRCVPISNHLYFYWYRQILGQKVEFLVSFYNNEISEKSEIFDDQFSVERPDGSNFTLKIRSTKLEDSAMYFCASIWQGNEQFFGPGTRLTVL.

In this sample, this clonotype turned up a few times. A junction boundary mismatches the germline segment, possibly from a read error. This chain links TRBV7-7 with TRBJ1-4; 7 nucleotides line up with TRBD1. The CDR3 is 15 amino acids. The germline gives CDR1 SSHAT, CDR2 FNYEAQ (reference sequence). The CDR3 DNA reads as TGTGCTAGCAGCTACGCGACAGGGCCGGGTGAAAAACTGTTTTTT. This codes for CASSYATGPGEKLFF.

This clonotype appeared many times. The chain links TRBV4-3 to TRBJ1-1; D remains unclear. The CDR3 is made up of 15 amino acids. The germline gives CDR1 LGHNA, CDR2 YSLEER. V dropped 1 base and J dropped 3 bases, with 12 bases sitting between them. The CDR3 bases are TGCGCCAGCAGCCAAGGGGTGGGATTTGACACTGAAGCTTTCTTT. This sequence encodes CASSQGVGFDTEAFF.

This clonotype was found a few times. In this CDR3 the conserved last residue, phenylalanine or tryptophan, is missing, so a read error is likely. The CDR3 is CASRIIAGGPADTQYI. The CDR3 coding sequence is TGTGCCAGCAGGATAATAGCGGGAGGGCCGGCAGATACGCAGTATATT. The chain couples TRBV6-5 to TRBJ2-3, with 11 bases matching TRBD2. After removal of 6 bases from V and 4 bases from J, the junction contained 9 bases not matched to a gene. The germline gives CDR1 MNHEY, CDR2 SVGAGI. The CDR3 covers 16 residues.

As for this clonotype: A much more abundant neighbour one base away suggests this may be a read error. The conserved final phenylalanine or tryptophan is absent from the CDR3, which likely points to a read error. The chain has TRBV7-9 and TRBJ1-1; D gene ambiguous. V lost 1 base, J lost 0 bases, and 9 bases lay in between. The CDR3 spans 15 residues. Germline V gives CDR1 SEHNR, CDR2 FQNEAQ (reference sequence). The CDR3 sequence is CASSLGPTLNTEAFI. CDR3 sequence (DNA): TGTGCCAGCAGCTTAGGGCCGACCTTGAACACTGAAGCTTTCATT.

This chain uses TRBV5-8 with TRBJ1-1; possible D gene TRBD1, 5 bases. The germline CDR1 and CDR2 sequences are SGHTS and YDEGEE. The CDR3 totals 13 residues. With 4 bases removed from V and 3 bases from J, the gap between germline ends came to 10 bases. In DNA, the CDR3 is TGTGCCAGCAGCCTCAGGGTTTACACTGAAGCTTTCTTT. Translating gives CASSLRVYTEAFF.

The chain uses TRBV9 and TRBJ2-2; unclear D gene. CDR1 and CDR2 from the germline V gene are SGDLS and YYNGEE. This CDR3 is built from 15 residues. With 3 bases removed from V and 1 base from J, the gap between germline ends came to 10 bases. The CDR3 protein is CASSGGGWNTGELFF. In DNA form, the CDR3 reads TGTGCCAGCAGCGGGGGTGGGTGGAACACCGGGGAGCTGTTTTTT.

The chain joins TRBV4-1 to TRBJ2-2; 11 bases map to TRBD2. Germline V CDR1 and CDR2: MGHRA, YSYEKL. The CDR3 runs to 14 residues. Unmatched junction bases numbered 2, after V lost 3 bases and J lost 8 bases. DNA of the CDR3: TGCGCCAGCAGCCAGCTAGCGGGAGGAGGGGAGCTGTTTTTT. This sequence encodes CASSQLAGGGELFF.

As concerns this clonotype: A much larger clonotype is one base distant, so this may be a read error. The chain is built from TRBV5-3 and TRBJ1-1; D uncertain. TRBV5-3 qualifies as an ORF whose function is uncertain. V lost 8 bases to trimming and J lost 5 bases, with 16 bases between them. The CDR3 totals 13 residues. CDR3 nucleotides: TGTGCCAGCATTCCTAGGGCAGATACTGAAGCTTTCTTT. Amino acids: CASIPRADTEAFF.

Regarding this clonotype: A much larger clone lies a single base off, so this may be a read error. The chain has TRBV5-1 and TRBJ2-3, with D tentatively TRBD2 (5 bases). The ends were cut back, 7 bases at V and 0 bases at J, with 15 bases in the middle. The CDR3 consists of 15 residues. CDR1 and CDR2 from the germline V gene are SGHRS and YFSETQ. In DNA, the CDR3 is TGCGCCAGCGGCACCTCAGCGGCGAGCACAGATACGCAGTATTTT. Amino acids: CASGTSAASTDTQYF. The full variable domain, its missing parts supplied by reference TRBV5-1 and TRBJ2-3, is KAGVTQTPRYLIKTRGQQVTLSCSPISGHRSVSWYQQTPGQGLQFLFEYFSETQRNKGNFPGRFSGRQFSNSRSEMNVSTLELGDSALYLCASGTSAASTDTQYFGPGTRLTVL.

This chain connects TRBV7-9 to TRBJ2-7; 9 positions agree with TRBD1. After removal of 4 bases from V and 2 bases from J, the junction contained 6 bases not matched to a gene. The germline CDR1 and CDR2 sequences are SEHNR and FQNEAQ (reference sequence). The CDR3 has 15 residues. The CDR3 coding sequence is TGTGCCAGCAGCTCCGGGCGACAGGGGGCCTACGAGCAGTACTTC. This codes for CASSSGRQGAYEQYF. Drawing the rest from reference TRBV7-9 and TRBJ2-7, the complete variable domain is DTGVSQNPRHKITKRGQNVTFRCDPISEHNRLYWYRQTLGQGPEFLTYFQNEAQLEKSRLLSDRFSAERPKGSFSTLEIQRTEQGDSAMYLCASSSGRQGAYEQYFGPGTRLTVT.

This clonotype occurred many times. This chain joins TRBV7-9 and TRBJ1-1, with TRBD1 matching 10 bases. Germline V CDR1 and CDR2: SEHNR, FQNEAQ (reference sequence). Trimming cost V 7 bases and J 0 bases; bases outside gene matches: 17. CDR3 length equals 19 residues. CDR3 in amino acids: CASTLFIRTGGKMNTEAFF. DNA for the CDR3: TGTGCCAGCACCCTCTTCATCCGGACAGGGGGAAAAATGAACACTGAAGCTTTCTTT.

In the case of this clonotype: Just one base apart from a much larger clone, this may be a read error. This rearrangement joins TRBV7-9 to TRBJ1-5; no firm D call. There are 14 residues in the CDR3. Germline V CDR1 and CDR2: SEHNR, FQNEAQ (reference sequence). CDR3 in DNA: TGTGCCAGCAGCTTGGGTTATAGCAGTCAGCCCCAGCATTTT. It specifies CASSLGYSSQPQHF.

At least ten counts were recorded for this clonotype. V usage is TRBV29-1 and J usage is TRBJ2-5; no clear D. The germline CDR1 and CDR2 sequences are SQVTM and ANQGSEA. The CDR3 sequence is 13 residues long. V was shortened by 5 bases and J by 0 bases, with 10 bases between the two germline ends. The CDR3 nucleotides are TGCAGCGTTCAGCCGGAGAACCAAGAGACCCAGTACTTC. Protein product: CSVQPENQETQYF.

Turning to this clonotype: This sequence may be a read error, since a much larger clone differs from it by one base. In DNA, the CDR3 is TGTGCCAGCAGCCTGAGGACAGTGTTAGTGGCTTTCTTT. This gives the protein CASSLRTVLVAFF. This chain joins TRBV28 and TRBJ1-1; possible D gene TRBD1, 6 bases. Germline CDR1 is MDHEN and CDR2 is SYDVKM. With 6 bases removed from V and 11 bases from J, the gap between germline ends came to 19 bases. The CDR3 spans 13 residues.

The chain links TRBV6-5 to TRBJ2-3, with D unclear. Trimming removed 4 bases at V and 4 bases at J, with 12 bases between. This CDR3 region has 14 residues. The germline V gene has CDR1 MNHEY and CDR2 SVGAGI. For the CDR3, the DNA is TGTGCCAGCAGTTGCTCTGGAATCCCAGATACGCAGTATTTT. It is translated as CASSCSGIPDTQYF.

J is TRBJ1-1 and V is TRBV19; D is ambiguous. The germline V gene encodes CDR1 LNHDA and CDR2 SQIVND (reference sequence). V was pared by 5 bases and J by 6 bases, with 16 bases between. CDR3 size: 14 residues. In nucleotides, the CDR3 is TGTGCCAGTAGTTTCATTGCGGGAGGCTCTGAAGCTTTCTTT. This translates into CASSFIAGGSEAFF.